These 3 T cell receptor beta chains originate from one sample sequenced in a study of blood T cells in healthy people across ages. A second PCR of about 6 to 12 cycles used a sample-barcoded 5' primer and a J-beta primer mix. TCRdb used MiXCR to reprocess the 5' RACE reads, holding one entry per CDR3 protein. In the table there are some 850,000 distinct CDR3 sequences, roughly 26% of which are singletons. Separately, the same data were catalogued under a study of T cells of mothers and their children.

Sequencing was carried out using blood. The origin of the receptors is a boy younger than 18 in good health.

This clonotype was counted only a few times. The rearrangement links TRBV13 to TRBJ2-1; D uncertain. There are 16 residues in the CDR3. V lost 5 bases, J lost 0 bases, and 14 bases lay in between. Germline values: CDR1 PRHDT, CDR2 FYEKMQ (reference sequence). CDR3 in DNA: TGTGCCAGCAGCCCCCTAGGTGCAACCTCCTACAATGAGCAGTTCTTC. Its translation: CASSPLGATSYNEQFF.

This clonotype occurred a few times. The CDR3 protein is CASSDNGGAAENIQYF. CDR3 in DNA: TGCGCCAGCAGTGATAACGGGGGGGCCGCGGAAAACATTCAGTACTTC. V and J are TRBV10-2 and TRBJ2-4; TRBD2 agrees at 8 bases. V lost 3 bases, J lost 5 bases, and 9 bases stayed unmatched. The CDR3 loop spans 16 amino acids. Germline CDR1 WSHSY, CDR2 SAAADI.

The gene calls are TRBV9 and TRBJ2-7; the D gene is possibly TRBD1 (5 bases). Per germline, CDR1 SGDLS and CDR2 YYNGEE. Trimming took off 0 bases at V and 4 bases at J, with 8 bases between the two ends. This CDR3 region has 13 residues. CDR3 sequence: CASSVEAGYEQYF. As DNA, the CDR3 is TGTGCCAGCAGCGTAGAGGCAGGGTACGAGCAGTACTTC. Full variable domain (remainder filled in from reference TRBV9 and TRBJ2-7): DSGVTQTPKHLITATGQRVTLRCSPRSGDLSVYWYQQSLDQGLQFLIQYYNGEERAKGNILERFSAQQFPDLHSELNLSSLELGDSALYFCASSVEAGYEQYFGPGTRLTVT.